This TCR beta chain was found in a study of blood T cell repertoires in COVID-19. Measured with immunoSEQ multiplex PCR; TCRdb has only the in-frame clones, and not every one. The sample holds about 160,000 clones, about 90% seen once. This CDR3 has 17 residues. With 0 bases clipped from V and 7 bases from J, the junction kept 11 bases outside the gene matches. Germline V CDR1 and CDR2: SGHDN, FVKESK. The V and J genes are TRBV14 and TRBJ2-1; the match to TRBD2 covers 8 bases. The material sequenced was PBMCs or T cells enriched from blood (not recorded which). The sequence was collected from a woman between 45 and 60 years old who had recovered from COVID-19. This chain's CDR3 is CASSQDHGLAGDNEQFF. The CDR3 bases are TGTGCCAGCAGCCAAGATCACGGGCTAGCGGGCGATAATGAGCAGTTCTTC. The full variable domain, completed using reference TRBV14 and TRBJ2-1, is EAGVTQFPSHSVIEKGQTVTLRCDPISGHDNLYWYRRVMGKEIKFLLHFVKESKQDESGMPNNRFLAERTGGTYSTLKVQPAELEDSGVYFCASSQDHGLAGDNEQFFGPGTRLTVL.